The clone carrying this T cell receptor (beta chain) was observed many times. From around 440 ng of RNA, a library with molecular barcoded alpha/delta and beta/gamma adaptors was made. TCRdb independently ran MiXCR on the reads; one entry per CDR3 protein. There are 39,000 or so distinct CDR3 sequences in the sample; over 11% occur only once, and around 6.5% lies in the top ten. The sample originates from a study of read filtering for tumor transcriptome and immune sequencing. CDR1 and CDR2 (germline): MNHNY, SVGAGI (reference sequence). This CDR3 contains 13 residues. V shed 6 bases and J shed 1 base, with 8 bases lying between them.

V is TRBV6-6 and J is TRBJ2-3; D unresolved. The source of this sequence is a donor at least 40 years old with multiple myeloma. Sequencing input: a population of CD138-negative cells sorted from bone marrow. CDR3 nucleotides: TGTGCCAGCAGACCTAGGGGCACAGATACGCAGTATTTT. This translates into CASRPRGTDTQYF.